Listed below are T cell receptor beta chains from one sample, sequenced in a study of glioma-infiltrating T cells. Each CDR3 protein is one row after TCRdb ran MiXCR on the multiplex PCR reads. The sample holds 150,000 to 200,000 distinct CDR3 sequences, roughly two fifths seen once. The sample taken for sequencing was glioma tissue, nonneoplastic brain tissue, or PBMCs (not recorded which). Receptors originate from a human donor with low-grade glioma or glioblastoma, undergoing nonglioma brain surgery, or in good health (not recorded which). The CDR3 runs from the conserved cysteine through the conserved F or W. The D gene is left open where the match is weak. Clone size is not always given. Where it is, it says once, few, many or a class for expanded clones.

15	TRBV28	many	-	TRBJ1-1	CAVQGATGQNTEAFF	TGTGCCGTTCAAGGCGCGACGGGGCAGAACACTGAAGCTTTCTTT
12	TRBV29-1	-	-	TRBJ2-7	CSVEEGGDEQYF	TGCAGCGTTGAAGAGGGCGGGGACGAGCAGTACTTC
12	TRBV29-1	-	TRBD1	TRBJ1-1	CRGQVTVTEAFF	TGCAGAGGACAGGTGACCGTCACTGAAGCTTTCTTT
16	TRBV7-6	-	-	TRBJ2-7	CASRNEHGGSSYEQYF	TGTGCCAGCAGGAACGAGCATGGGGGTAGCTCCTACGAGCAGTACTTC
14	TRBV27	many	-	TRBJ2-2	CASRRTASTGELFF	TGTGCCAGCAGACGAACAGCCTCCACCGGGGAGCTGTTTTTT
13	TRBV2	many	TRBD1	TRBJ2-7	CASSMGQVSEQYF	TGTGCCAGCAGTATGGGACAGGTCAGCGAGCAGTACTTC
16	TRBV28	many	TRBD1	TRBJ1-5	CASSPGTGLSNQPQHF	TGTGCCAGCAGCCCCGGGACAGGACTTAGCAATCAGCCCCAGCATTTT
15	TRBV5-1	-	-	TRBJ2-2	CASSLGGENTGELFF	TGCGCCAGCAGCTTGGGTGGCGAGAACACCGGGGAGCTGTTTTTT
15	TRBV29-1	-	TRBD2	TRBJ2-1	CSVGQLAGGSNEQFF	TGCAGCGTTGGACAACTAGCGGGAGGGTCCAATGAGCAGTTCTTC
13	TRBV20-1	many	-	TRBJ2-7	CSAGRGAGHEQYF	TGCAGTGCGGGCCGGGGGGCGGGCCACGAGCAGTACTTC
15	TRBV14	-	TRBD1	TRBJ2-7	CASSPRLGQGNEQYF	TGTGCCAGCAGCCCCAGACTGGGACAGGGAAACGAGCAGTACTTC
14	TRBV2	many	-	TRBJ1-2	CASSARGSHYGYTF	TGTGCCAGCAGTGCAAGGGGTTCCCACTATGGCTACACCTTC
13	TRBV5-5	-	-	TRBJ1-5	CASSLMGDQPQHF	TGTGCCAGCAGCTTGATGGGGGACCAGCCCCAGCATTTT
14	TRBV20-1	-	-	TRBJ2-3	CSARRSKNTDTQYF	TGCAGCGCTAGAAGGTCTAAAAACACAGATACGCAGTATTTT
16	TRBV2	few	TRBD1	TRBJ1-2	CASSEDMGDSAYGYTF	TGTGCCAGCAGTGAAGACATGGGGGACAGCGCGTATGGCTACACCTTC
14	TRBV6-1	many	TRBD1	TRBJ2-7	CASSPRQGKYEQYF	TGTGCCAGCAGTCCCCGACAGGGCAAGTACGAGCAGTACTTC
16	TRBV24-1	-	TRBD2	TRBJ2-5	CATSDSRLAGQETQYF	TGTGCCACCAGTGATTCAAGACTAGCGGGACAAGAGACCCAGTACTTC
16	TRBV11-2	-	TRBD2	TRBJ2-4	CASSRVSGRHKNIQYF	TGTGCCAGCAGCCGCGTTAGCGGGAGGCATAAAAACATTCAGTACTTC
13	TRBV6-6	many	-	TRBJ2-1	CASSYDLDNEQFF	TGTGCCAGCAGTTACGATCTAGACAATGAGCAGTTCTTC
12	TRBV6-2/TRBV6-3	many	-	TRBJ2-1	CASSYSTREQFF	TGTGCCAGCAGTTACTCGACCCGGGAGCAGTTCTTC
17	TRBV20-1	-	-	TRBJ1-5	CSARRTGQHRDNQPQNF	TGCAGTGCTAGGCGAACCGGACAGCATAGAGACAATCAGCCCCAGAATTTT
16	TRBV7-9	-	-	TRBJ2-7	CASSNTPGTITYEQYF	TGTGCCAGCAGCAACACCCCCGGGACAATCACCTACGAGCAGTACTTC
15	TRBV3-1	-	-	TRBJ2-7	CASSEGMGGIYEQYF	TGTGCCAGCAGCGAAGGAATGGGGGGTATCTACGAGCAGTACTTC
14	TRBV7-9	few	-	TRBJ1-1	CASSSRVANTEAFF	TGTGCCAGCAGCTCTCGGGTAGCGAACACTGAAGCTTTCTTT